The clone carrying this T cell receptor (beta chain) was picked up many times. As yet, its antigen is unknown. Being off target in a library aimed at alpha chains, this beta chain has a size of little meaning. This sample is drawn from a study of spatial heterogeneity in lung cancer. Study-wide context: There were consistently more beta-chain sequences detected than alpha-chain sequences. Study-level points and caveats: Resection blood, more than follow-up blood, showed ubiquitous expanded tumor TCRs.

All TCR cDNA molecules were individually tagged with a unique molecular identifier. TCRdb re-called the 5' RACE reads through MiXCR, storing one row per CDR3 protein. Of 11,000 or so distinct CDR3 sequences in the sample, roughly 4% were seen once. Time point indicated: sample taken at primary tumor resection. Whole RNA came from tumor, nontumor lung or frozen PBMC and was sequenced without being sorted. The donor group consisted of around 77 patients who had untreated, early-stage non-small cell lung cancer. Sample: PBMCs, taken at surgery. The clonotype originates from a female donor with early-stage non-small cell lung cancer.

CDR3 DNA sequence: TGTGCCAGCAGTGAAGCGCTGGGAAGCAATCAGCCCCAGCATTTT. As protein: CASSEALGSNQPQHF. This chain uses TRBV6-1 with TRBJ1-5; D not resolved. Germline loops: CDR1 MNHNS, CDR2 SASEGT. The CDR3 length is 15 residues. Trimming removed 0 bases at V and 1 base at J, with 7 bases between.